This T cell receptor beta chain was observed in a study of cytomegalovirus exposure and HLA in healthy donors (dated by TCRdb to about 2017). Study-wide context: In an earlier analysis of 587 of the donors, 276 Gb of sequence data and 100 million or so unique TCR beta sequences from approximately 180 million T cells were reported. Roughly 300 gigabases of sequencing data and approximately 91 million unique TCR sequences made up an early release that covered approximately 700 HLA-typed donors. Among the roughly 370 genotyped donors, approximately 77% belonged to the genetic ancestry cluster associated with self-reported Caucasian donors. The study aimed to test whether signatures of past pathogen exposure could be identified by cataloging public T cell receptors. The study profiled the T cell repertoires of under 850 subjects by immunosequencing and related them to cytomegalovirus serostatus. A separate validation cohort of 100 to 150 different subjects was used in addition to the approximately 670-subject first cohort. To predict cytomegalovirus infection status, the study brought together high-throughput TCR immunosequencing, statistical association of individual TCRs with disease status, and machine learning. To study patterns of TCR occurrence, a later analysis re-analyzed previously published TCR beta repertoires from 700 or so donors and added high-resolution HLA genotyping. The later analysis used no new phenotypic data to find candidate immune exposures, relying instead on TCR beta sequences and their occurrence across donors. To decide whether each TCR beta V gene segment behaved as functional or pseudogenic, an earlier analysis of approximately 600 of the donors relied on high-throughput TCR beta sequencing. Donor age, sex, ethnicity and CMV serostatus were compiled alongside the repertoire data. In a later genetic analysis, genome-wide SNP genotypes for about 65% of the roughly 670 donors were used, and that subset was treated as a discovery cohort. Every discovery cohort repertoire had been produced on one sequencing platform. Class I and class II HLA loci were covered by the typing at four-digit resolution. The number of typed donors differed by locus: roughly 620-640 for A, B, C, DRB1 and DQB1; 500 to 550 for DQA1; fewer than 610 for DPA1; and roughly 490 for DPB1. Because of strong linkage in the cohort, 4 to 6 DR-DQ haplotypes were treated as single units for association and clustering. On average, 235,054 unique TCR beta nucleotide sequences were sequenced per donor among a few hundred genotyped donors of the cohort, with 15% to 20% of those sequences being non-productive. What the study reported, not specific to this receptor: Because counts were too low, roughly 16 rarely observed V segments, including chromosome 9 orphons, were left out of the earlier analysis of several hundred of the donors. While some public TCRs were present in many individuals, most TCR sequences turned up only very rarely across donors. Because HLA typing was unavailable for some donors at each locus, only the typed subset was used in association tests. In a later analysis, HLA-associated TCR beta chains showed more clonal expansion and lower generation probabilities than non-associated chains that were equally common. A further reported finding was that TCR beta sequences accurately predicted the HLA-A and HLA-B alleles for most subjects in the first cohort. A total of roughly 160 TCR beta chains were listed by the study as associated with cytomegalovirus. When HLA alleles, especially DR and DQ, strongly co-occurred, attributing TCR associations to individual alleles was difficult. In a later analysis, several top co-occurrence clusters were reported to appear linked to parvovirus B19, influenza, CMV and Epstein-Barr virus. Cytomegalovirus status was reported to be diagnosed by the classifier with high specificity and sensitivity in both the original and validation cohorts. A cluster of highly shared sequence variants was judged likely to be a technical artifact of the sequencing pipeline. Immune exposure information for the cohort was limited to CMV serostatus. The presence/absence analyses assumed that sequencing depth was roughly uniform across donors, and that assumption may not be true. This cohort had only TCR beta chains sequenced, and the lack of alpha or paired-chain data limited which features could be detected. According to a later analysis, TCR association rates differed among HLA loci, with DRB1 alleles showing the most associated TCRs and HLA-C alleles showing the fewest. An earlier analysis of roughly 570 of the donors showed that most TCR beta V segments appeared in productive rearrangements either about 90% or about 30% of the time, which broadly matched IMGT annotations. A later analysis found that most CMV-associated TCR beta chains appeared HLA-restricted, with HLA associations seemingly driven largely by CMV exposure. The authors suggested that the approach could potentially be extended to other disease states and immunological phenotypes. A later analysis associated 16,951 TCR beta sequences with specific HLA alleles at a false discovery rate of 0.05. Linkage disequilibrium might explain the correlated functional status among segregating V segments, but an unknown experimental factor could not be excluded. According to a later genetic analysis, donors in an Asian-associated ancestry cluster had fewer N-insertions in productive TCRs than the approximately 710-donor mean. Three of the identified cytomegalovirus-associated TCR beta chains were confirmed in vitro to be specific for cytomegalovirus antigens. V-gene and J-gene trimming of TCR beta chains was associated with a missense DCLRE1C variant in a later genetic analysis, and the association was replicated in an independent cohort. Because the 87-base-pair reads could not distinguish some IMGT-functional V segments, including TRBV6-2 and TRBV6-3, those segments were excluded.

Points on this clone: It has no known antigen specificity. Base quality data are lacking; no much larger clone is found one base away.

Libraries were constructed by the immunoSEQ multiplex PCR assay. A mixture of 60 forward primers for TCR Vbeta segments and 13 reverse primers for TCR Jbeta segments was used in the multiplex PCR. The CDR3 region of rearranged TCR beta genes was amplified from genomic DNA with a multiplex PCR assay. Amplified TCR beta libraries were sequenced as 87-base-pair reads on the Illumina HiSeq System. Regarding the original processing steps: Across the 670 or so repertoires, a later analysis counted some 81 million unique TCR beta chains, 9.5 million to 13 million of which were shared by at least two donors. Raw reads were error-corrected and collapsed into unique sequences with a nearest-neighbor algorithm that merged closely related sequences to remove PCR and sequencing errors. To assign V, D and J gene segments, CDR3 sequences were aligned to IMGT reference sequences. For a sequence to be retained, at least a six-nucleotide match to both a V gene segment and a J gene segment was required. Rearrangements were called productive when the CDR3 lacked stop codons and stayed in frame with V and J; all others were non-productive. CDR3 was defined by IMGT convention, running from the second conserved V-encoded cysteine to the conserved J-encoded phenylalanine. In an earlier analysis of approximately 590 of the donors, sequences lacking an unambiguous match to a single V gene segment were excluded. An earlier analysis of 587 of the donors called V segments functional above 56.7% productive rearrangements and segregating when the between-donor standard deviation exceeded 5%. To diagnose cytomegalovirus status from the catalog of TCR beta chain sequences, a statistical classification framework was built. V and J gene assignment, in a later analysis, came from comparing TCR nucleotide sequences with IMGT/GENE-DB human TR gene sequences. The TCRdist pipeline was used in a later analysis to assign CDR3 sequences and most-parsimonious VDJ recombination scenarios. A later analysis defined each TCR beta chain by its CDR3 amino acid sequence plus V-gene family, and excluded reads lacking a unique V-gene family. As a way to deal with suspected cross-contamination and a sequencing artifact, a later analysis dropped roughly 620 nucleotide sequences that were highly shared and had low generation probability. In a later analysis, a clonal expansion index for each public chain was calculated from normalized within-repertoire ranks of inferred template counts. A later analysis computed generation probabilities with a VDJ recombination model fitted to out-of-frame rearrangements, and checked the results against IGoR. In a later analysis, TCR-TCR, TCR-HLA and TCR-CMV co-occurrence was scored with hypergeometric tests, and a repertoire-size bias correction was applied to TCR pairs. In a later analysis, false discovery rates were estimated by permuting HLA or CMV assignments 20 times. In a later analysis, co-occurring TCRs were grouped using DBSCAN, with TCRdist sequence similarity added in when clustering inside HLA-allele-positive subsets. Repertoires with fewer than 30,000 or more than 120,000 public chains were left out of co-occurrence clustering, as were about 5 repertoires with anomalous nucleotide sharing. Imported from immuneACCESS, the table was reduced by TCRdb to in-frame sequences with V and J called. These copies leave out some clones; in studies compared against another copy, an unresolved V gene accounts for under half, and the cause of the remainder is not known. That table furnishes V, J and clone size, whereas the DNA furnished D and trimming. The sample table lists 160,000 or so clones, roughly 80% of them with a count of one. The ten biggest clones cover roughly 4.5% of the sample.

CDR1 SEHNR and CDR2 FQNEAQ are derived from the germline V gene (reference sequence). The CDR3 numbers 11 residues from cysteine through phenylalanine. Just CDR3 DNA is preserved here, 33 bases in frame from base 1. The cohort was made up of about 610 healthy bone marrow donors. At the time of sampling, every cohort member was nominally healthy, though immune exposures that went unrecorded were likely present. The donor was CMV seropositive and belonged to the group of about 290 seropositive cohort members. Every donor gave a peripheral blood sample, and the peripheral blood mononuclear cells from that sample were used for TCR beta sequencing. The Qiagen DNeasy Blood Extraction Kit was used to extract genomic DNA from the blood cell samples.

The source of this sequence is a man in his forties or fifties in good health and CMV-seropositive. Material: PBMCs. The V and J genes are TRBV7-9 and TRBJ2-5; too little of a D gene remains to name it. The J call may not be correct, given that the DNA end is closer to TRBJ2-7. The CDR3 has the sequence CASSSIYEQYF. The nucleotides read TGTGCCAGCAGTTCAATCTACGAGCAGTACTTC.